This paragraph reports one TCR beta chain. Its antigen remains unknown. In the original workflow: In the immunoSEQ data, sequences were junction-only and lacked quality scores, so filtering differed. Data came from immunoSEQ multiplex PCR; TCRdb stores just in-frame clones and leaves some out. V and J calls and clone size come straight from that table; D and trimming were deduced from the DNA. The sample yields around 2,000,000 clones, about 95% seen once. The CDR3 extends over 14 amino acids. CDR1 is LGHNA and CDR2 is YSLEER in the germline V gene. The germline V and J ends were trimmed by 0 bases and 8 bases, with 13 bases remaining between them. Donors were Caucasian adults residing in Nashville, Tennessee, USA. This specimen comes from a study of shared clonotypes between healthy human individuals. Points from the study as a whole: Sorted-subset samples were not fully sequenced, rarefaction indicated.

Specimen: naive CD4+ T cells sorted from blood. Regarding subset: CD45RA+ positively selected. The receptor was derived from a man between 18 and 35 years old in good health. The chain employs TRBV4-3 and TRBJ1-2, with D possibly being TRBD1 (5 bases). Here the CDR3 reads CASSQEGGRGGYTF. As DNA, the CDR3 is TGCGCCAGCAGCCAAGAAGGAGGACGGGGCGGCTACACCTTC.